This TCR beta chain originates from a study of T cell responses to AZD1222 COVID-19 vaccine. Germline V gene lookup returns CDR1 SGHRS and CDR2 YFSETQ. This CDR3 has 15 amino acids. The V segment lost 0 bases and the J segment 7 bases; nucleotides outside the gene matches: 5. Sequencing was performed with immunoSEQ multiplex PCR; in TCRdb, only in-frame clones are kept and a portion is missing. The table shows 95,000 or so clones, with less than 90% occurring only once. This material consisted of peripheral blood, taken on day 0 of AZD1222 vaccination. The chain uses TRBV5-1 and TRBJ2-1; 9 bases agree with TRBD2. The receptor comes from an adult in good health. The CDR3 loop reads CASSLGTSAGNEQFF. In DNA, the CDR3 is TGCGCCAGCAGCTTGGGGACTAGCGCCGGAAATGAGCAGTTCTTC.